The clone carrying this TCR beta chain was detected many times. The CDR3 is 12 amino acids. Trimming pared 6 bases from V and 6 bases from J, leaving 10 bases between. A TCRbeta library incorporating unique molecular identifiers was prepared. One entry per CDR3 protein, called by TCRdb with MiXCR from the PCR reads. The table shows about 240,000 distinct CDR3 sequences, with 9.5% to 15% occurring only once. The entry originates in a study of T-cell reconstitution after alpha-beta-depleted transplantation in children. The sequence came from a human donor who donated a stem cell graft to a child with acute lymphoblastic leukemia. Sequenced here: PBMCs from the stem cell graft donor, sampled from the stem cell graft. The V gene is TRBV12-3 or TRBV12-4, the J gene TRBJ2-3, with D possibly matching TRBD1 (5 bases). CDR3 nucleotide sequence: TGTGCCAGCAGCCTTAACAGGGATACGCAGTATTTT. This codes for CASSLNRDTQYF.